Shown below are 10 T cell receptor beta chains from a single sample sequenced in a study of shared clonotypes between healthy human individuals. Sequencing used immunoSEQ multiplex PCR; TCRdb keeps in-frame clones, though not all of them. The sample lists roughly 1,100,000 clones, about 70% occurring once. Sequenced input: memory CD4+ T cells sorted from blood. The subset is: CD45RA-negative fraction. The receptors here all came from a man between 18 and 29 years old in good health.

A few counts support this clone. The rearrangement joins TRBV5-5 to TRBJ2-7; 13 nucleotides agree with TRBD2. This CDR3 spans 15 amino acids. V was pared by 4 bases and J by 2 bases, with 3 bases of the junction left unmatched. Per the germline V gene, CDR1 is SGHKS and CDR2 is YYEKEE (reference sequence). In DNA form, the CDR3 reads TGTGCCAGCAGCCAGACTAGCGGGGGGACCTACGAGCAGTACTTC. Its protein product is CASSQTSGGTYEQYF.

CDR3 coding DNA: TGTGCCAGCAGTCCCCAAAGGGCATTAGAGACCCAGTACTTC. It translates to CASSPQRALETQYF. V and J are TRBV6-1 and TRBJ2-5, with D hard to call. The germline V gene encodes CDR1 MNHNS and CDR2 SASEGT. The CDR3 covers 14 residues. V was pared by 5 bases and J by 4 bases, with 14 bases between.

The chain employs TRBV30 and TRBJ1-1; weak D call: TRBD1 (6 bases). The CDR3 consists of 14 residues. V gave up 0 bases and J gave up 0 bases, with 8 bases separating them. Germline V CDR1 and CDR2: GTSNPN, SVGIG (reference sequence). CDR3 bases: TGTGCCTGGAGTGTAGGACAGATGAACACTGAAGCTTTCTTT. Amino acids: CAWSVGQMNTEAFF.

Many counts were recorded for this clone. V usage is TRBV7-2 and J usage is TRBJ1-1; no firm D call. V lost 2 bases and J 8 bases, leaving 6 bases between the germline ends. The CDR3 has 11 residues. From germline, CDR1 is SGHTA and CDR2 FQGNSA. The CDR3 bases are TGTGCCAGCAGCTTAACCGTCGAAGCTTTCTTT. It is translated as CASSLTVEAFF.

This chain uses TRBV7-2 with TRBJ1-5; D is uncertain. Germline V lookup: CDR1 SGHTA, CDR2 FQGNSA. The CDR3 spans 15 residues. V was cut by 1 base and J by 6 bases, with 13 bases left in between. The CDR3 reads CASSLVPAESQPQHF. CDR3 coding DNA: TGTGCCAGCAGCTTAGTTCCGGCGGAGAGTCAGCCCCAGCATTTT.

This chain links TRBV11-2 with TRBJ2-7, with TRBD2 as a possible D gene (6 bases). Trimming removed 5 bases at V and 9 bases at J, with 14 bases between. The CDR3 spans 12 residues. Germline CDR1 SGHAT, CDR2 FQNNGV. The CDR3 nucleotides are TGTGCCAGCAGCCCTGAAACTAGCTCGCAGTACTTC. It encodes CASSPETSSQYF.

In this sample, this clone turned up a few times. The V and J genes are TRBV18 and TRBJ1-5; no clear D. Trimming removed 0 bases at V and 0 bases at J, with 3 bases between. The CDR3 runs 14 residues. Per the germline V gene, CDR1 is KGHSH and CDR2 is LQKENI. The DNA of the CDR3 is TGTGCCAGCTCACCACCGGGTAGCAATCAGCCCCAGCATTTT. Amino acid sequence: CASSPPGSNQPQHF.

V usage is TRBV9 and J usage is TRBJ2-7, with 12 bases lining up with TRBD1. The V gene's germline CDR1 is SGDLS and CDR2 YYNGEE. CDR3 size: 15 residues. Trimming removed 3 bases from V and 2 bases from J; junction bases left unmatched: 3. The CDR3, as DNA: TGTGCCAGCAGCGCGGGACAGGGGGCGGCCTACGAGCAGTACTTC. It is translated as CASSAGQGAAYEQYF.

The V call is TRBV6-1, the J call TRBJ2-7; no clear D. Germline V gene lookup returns CDR1 MNHNS and CDR2 SASEGT. Trimming stripped 4 bases from V and 8 bases from J, with 21 bases between. The CDR3 has 15 amino acids. CDR3 region: CASSVQTTTPTKQYF. CDR3 DNA: TGTGCCAGCAGTGTACAGACAACTACTCCTACGAAGCAGTACTTC.

This clone was found a few times. This chain joins TRBV5-6 and TRBJ1-1; maybe TRBD1 (6 bases). Trimming took off 3 bases at V and 1 base at J, with 13 bases between the two ends. Per germline, CDR1 SGHDT and CDR2 YYEEEE. The CDR3 is 15 amino acids. CDR3 residues: CASSSYRETNTEAFF. CDR3 DNA sequence: TGTGCCAGCAGCTCCTACAGGGAGACGAACACTGAAGCTTTCTTT.